Listed here are 22 T cell receptor beta chains from one sample, sequenced in a study of blood T cell repertoires in COVID-19. Produced via immunoSEQ multiplex PCR; TCRdb's table is partial and in-frame only. The data show 150,000 to 170,000 clones, approximately 81% seen once. Sample: peripheral blood. The source of these receptors is a woman aged 55-70 years with COVID-19, enrolled during active disease.

The gene calls are TRBV9 and TRBJ1-6; 7 bases are shared with TRBD1. From germline, CDR1 is SGDLS and CDR2 YYNGEE. CDR3 length equals 17 residues. After removal of 4 bases from V and 0 bases from J, the junction contained 7 bases not matched to a gene. CDR3 amino acids: CASSPRGQGSYNSPLHF. The CDR3, as DNA: TGTGCCAGCAGCCCTAGGGGGCAGGGCTCCTATAATTCACCCCTCCACTTT.

The rearrangement links TRBV9 to TRBJ2-3; 8 bases are shared with TRBD1. V was clipped by 3 bases and J by 2 bases; unmatched bases: 2. CDR3 length equals 14 residues. Germline assignment: CDR1 SGDLS and CDR2 YYNGEE. CDR3 residues: CASSGTGTTDTQYF. Here the CDR3 DNA reads TGTGCCAGCAGCGGGACAGGGACCACAGATACGCAGTATTTT.

The chain joins TRBV5-1 to TRBJ2-1; D uncertain. There are 11 residues in the CDR3. Germline CDR1 SGHRS, CDR2 YFSETQ. V was clipped by 5 bases and J by 9 bases, with 9 bases between them. CDR3 coding DNA: TGCGCCAGCAGGTTTCGAGGTGAGCAGTTCTTC. Translation gives CASRFRGEQFF.

This chain's CDR3 is CASSESPWTDRGYTF. CDR3 nucleotides: TGTGCCAGCAGTGAATCCCCGTGGACAGATAGGGGCTACACCTTC. The chain uses TRBV25-1 and TRBJ1-2, with D possibly TRBD1 on 6 matching bases. The V gene lost 1 base and the J gene lost 8 bases, with 17 bases spanning the gap. This CDR3 is built from 15 residues. Germline values: CDR1 MGHDK, CDR2 SYGVNS.

In its sample, this clone ranks as medium-sized. V is TRBV19 and J is TRBJ2-7; 7 nucleotides align to TRBD2. V was clipped by 3 bases and J by 7 bases; unmatched bases: 6. Per germline, CDR1 LNHDA and CDR2 SQIVND (reference sequence). The CDR3 length is 13 residues. Here the CDR3 DNA reads TGTGCCAGTAGTATGGGAGGGAGCTTGGAGCAGTACTTC. Its protein product is CASSMGGSLEQYF. Full variable domain (rest looked up from reference TRBV19 and TRBJ2-7): DGGITQSPKYLFRKEGQNVTLSCEQNLNHDAMYWYRQDPGQGLRLIYYSQIVNDFQKGDIAEGYSVSREKKESFPLTVTSAQKNPTAFYLCASSMGGSLEQYFGPGTRLTVT.

The chain combines TRBV29-1 with TRBJ1-1; 10 bases map to TRBD1. Germline CDR1 and CDR2: SQVTM and ANQGSEA. There are 11 residues in the CDR3. J was trimmed by 7 bases and V by 7 bases; bases with no gene match: 3. The CDR3 loop reads CSGGTGDEAFF. For the CDR3, the DNA is TGCAGCGGGGGGACAGGGGATGAAGCTTTCTTT.

The chain combines TRBV5-8 with TRBJ2-1; 7 positions agree with TRBD1. Per germline, CDR1 SGHTS and CDR2 YDEGEE. V dropped 5 bases and J dropped 4; count of bases not matched to a gene: 3. This CDR3 contains 13 residues. In nucleotides, the CDR3 is TGTGCCAGCAGGAAGACAGGGTACAATGAGCAGTTCTTC. It specifies CASRKTGYNEQFF.

This chain uses TRBV7-8 with TRBJ2-6, with D perhaps TRBD1 (6 bases). Trimming removed 2 bases from V and 2 bases from J, with 10 bases in between. The CDR3 spans 16 residues. Germline V lookup: CDR1 SGHVS, CDR2 FQNEAQ. The CDR3 reads CASSLPRGAGANVLTF. Here the CDR3 DNA reads TGTGCCAGCAGCTTACCCAGGGGCGCTGGGGCCAACGTCCTGACTTTC.

V is TRBV7-3 and J is TRBJ1-6, with 9 bases identical to TRBD1. Germline-derived CDR1 and CDR2 are SGHTA and FQGTGA. The CDR3 contains 15 residues. V shed 2 bases and J 10 bases; nucleotides not matched to a gene: 6. CDR3 nucleotide sequence: TGTGCCAGCAGCTTATTGGGACAGGGAAAATCACCCCTCCACTTT. Translated: CASSLLGQGKSPLHF.

The gene calls are TRBV18 and TRBJ2-1, with a possible D match to TRBD1 (5 bases). The germline gives CDR1 KGHSH, CDR2 LQKENI. Trimming took off 3 bases at V and 10 bases at J, with 10 bases between the two ends. The CDR3 runs to 12 residues. The CDR3 coding sequence is TGTGCCAGCTCACCGAGAGGACAAGAGCAGTTCTTC. It is translated as CASSPRGQEQFF.

The V gene is TRBV5-6, the J gene TRBJ1-4; no clear D. The germline V and J ends were trimmed by 1 base and 7 bases, with 8 bases remaining between them. The CDR3 extends over 13 amino acids. The germline CDR1 and CDR2 sequences are SGHDT and YYEEEE. DNA for the CDR3: TGTGCCAGCAGCTTGTGGCAGGTTGAAAAACTGTTTTTT. Amino acids: CASSLWQVEKLFF.

The CDR3 sequence: CASSPSRGGSYEQYF. CDR3 DNA sequence: TGTGCCAGCTCACCATCCCGGGGGGGCTCCTACGAGCAGTACTTC. The J gene is TRBJ2-7, the V gene TRBV18; 8 positions agree with TRBD2. The ends lost 2 bases at V and 0 bases at J; junction bases unmatched: 3. The CDR3 is made up of 15 amino acids. Germline CDR1 reads KGHSH; CDR2 reads LQKENI.

This chain uses TRBV7-8 with TRBJ1-1; TRBD1 aligns across 9 bases. The CDR3 runs to 13 residues. J was trimmed by 4 bases and V by 5 bases; bases with no gene match: 2. CDR1 and CDR2 from the germline V gene are SGHVS and FQNEAQ. CDR3 in amino acids: CASSTTGGTEAFF. CDR3 nucleotides: TGTGCCAGCAGCACGACAGGGGGCACTGAAGCTTTCTTT.

This clone came up once. V and J are TRBV19 and TRBJ2-3, with a tentative D call TRBD2 (6 bases). Germline CDR1 is LNHDA and CDR2 is SQIVND (reference sequence). The CDR3 contains 18 residues. The V gene lost 10 bases and the J gene lost 2 bases, with 28 bases spanning the gap. The CDR3 bases are TGTGCCACCAGGAGGGCGGCGCGCGCTACGATTTCCACAGATACGCAGTATTTT. This encodes CATRRAARATISTDTQYF.

This clone appeared a few times. The rearrangement uses TRBV6-5 and TRBJ2-1, with 9 positions matching TRBD1. The CDR3 has 16 residues. The ends lost 0 bases at V and 6 bases at J; junction bases unmatched: 6. The germline V gene has CDR1 MNHEY and CDR2 SVGAGI. The DNA for the CDR3 is TGTGCCAGCAGTTACTCACCGGGACAGGGACGCAATGAGCAGTTCTTC. This codes for CASSYSPGQGRNEQFF.

This chain uses TRBV19 with TRBJ2-2; D gene ambiguous. Trimming cost V 7 bases and J 1 base, with 16 bases left between them. The CDR3 is 16 amino acids. Germline V CDR1 and CDR2: LNHDA, SQIVND (reference sequence). The CDR3 is CASTPDVRRNTGELFF. Written as DNA, the CDR3 is TGTGCCAGTACCCCCGACGTTAGGAGGAACACCGGGGAGCTGTTTTTT.

This chain connects TRBV14 to TRBJ1-1; D not resolved. Germline CDR1 SGHDN, CDR2 FVKESK. Trimming removed 2 bases from V and 1 base from J, with 8 bases in between. This CDR3 is 14 amino acids long. The DNA for the CDR3 is TGTGCCAGCAGCCAACTACCCTCGAACACTGAAGCTTTCTTT. Translating it yields CASSQLPSNTEAFF.

The chain recombines TRBV3-1 (or the pseudogene TRBV3-2) with TRBJ1-6; D is possibly TRBD1 (5 bases). The germline V and J ends were trimmed by 4 bases and 8 bases, with 6 bases remaining between them. CDR1 is LGHDT and CDR2 is YNNKEL in the germline V gene (reference sequence). The CDR3 covers 12 residues. The CDR3 region is CASSLGDSPLHF. The CDR3 coding sequence is TGTGCCAGCAGCCTAGGGGATTCACCCCTCCACTTT.

The J gene is TRBJ1-1, the V gene TRBV6-5; a possible D gene is TRBD1 (5 bases). Trimming removed 8 bases from V and 4 bases from J, with 17 bases in between. This CDR3 has 14 residues. Per germline, CDR1 MNHEY and CDR2 SVGAGI. In DNA form, the CDR3 reads TGTGCCAGCTCAGTCCGGGGGATGAGCACTGAAGCTTTCTTT. Protein sequence: CASSVRGMSTEAFF.

The gene calls are TRBV5-8 and TRBJ1-5, with 7 positions matching TRBD1. Trimming took 5 bases from V and 1 from J; bases not matched to a gene: 9. There are 16 residues in the CDR3. In germline, CDR1 is SGHTS, CDR2 YDEGEE. CDR3 bases: TGTGCCAGCAGGTCGGGACAGCGTAACAGCAATCAGCCCCAGCATTTT. Translation gives CASRSGQRNSNQPQHF.

J is TRBJ1-5 and V is TRBV5-5, with D hard to call. The V gene's germline CDR1 is SGHKS and CDR2 YYEKEE (reference sequence). The CDR3 runs to 14 residues. Trimming stripped 2 bases from V and 1 base from J, with 7 bases between. CDR3 amino acids: CASSFWPSNQPQHF. The CDR3 nucleotides are TGTGCCAGCAGCTTTTGGCCGAGCAATCAGCCCCAGCATTTT.

The V gene is TRBV19, the J gene TRBJ2-4; 14 bases align to TRBD2. V lost 3 bases and J lost 6; bases outside the gene matches: 7. Germline assignment: CDR1 LNHDA and CDR2 SQIVND (reference sequence). CDR3 length: 17 residues. CDR3 in DNA: TGTGCCAGTAGTATCGGGACTAGCGGGAGTGTTGGAAACATTCAGTACTTC. Protein product: CASSIGTSGSVGNIQYF.